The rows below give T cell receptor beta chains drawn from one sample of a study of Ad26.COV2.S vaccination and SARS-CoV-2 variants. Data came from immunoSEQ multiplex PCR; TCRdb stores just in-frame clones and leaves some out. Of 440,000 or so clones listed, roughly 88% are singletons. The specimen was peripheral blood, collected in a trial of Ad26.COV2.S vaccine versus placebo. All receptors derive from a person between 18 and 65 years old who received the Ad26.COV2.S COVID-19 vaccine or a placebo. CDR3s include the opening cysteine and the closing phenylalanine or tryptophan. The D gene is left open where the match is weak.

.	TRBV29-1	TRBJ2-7	TGCAGCGTTGTGGCCCCGGACGAGCAGTACTTC	CSVVAPDEQYF
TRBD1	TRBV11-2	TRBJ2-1	TGTGCCAGCAGCTTAAATGGACAGGGCATCAATGAGCAGTTCTTC	CASSLNGQGINEQFF
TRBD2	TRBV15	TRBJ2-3	TGTGCCACCAGCAGGCCGGGACTAGCGGGAACCCACACAGATACGCAGTATTTT	CATSRPGLAGTHTDTQYF
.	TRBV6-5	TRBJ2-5	TGTGCCAGCAGCAGGGACCGAGAGACCCAGTACTTC	CASSRDRETQYF
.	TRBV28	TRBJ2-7	TGTGCCAGCAGGGCAGGGAGTGTAGAGGGCTACGAGCAGTACTTC	CASRAGSVEGYEQYF
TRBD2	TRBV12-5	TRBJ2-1	TGTGCTAGTGGTTTGGTTAGGTTAAGCGGGGCTTATGAGCAGTTCTTC	CASGLVRLSGAYEQFF
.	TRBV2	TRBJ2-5	TGTGCCAGCAGCCCACTACTCCAAGAGACCCAGTACTTC	CASSPLLQETQYF
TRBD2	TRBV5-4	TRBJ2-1	TGTGCCAGCAGCGCGCGGACTAGCGGGAGAGGGGAGTTCTTC	CASSARTSGRGEFF
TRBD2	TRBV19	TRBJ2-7	TGTGCCAGTAGTGCGGGACTAGATTCCTACGAGCAGTACTTC	CASSAGLDSYEQYF
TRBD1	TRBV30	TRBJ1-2	TGTGCCTCCCCGGGACAGAGGAATGGCTACACCTTC	CASPGQRNGYTF
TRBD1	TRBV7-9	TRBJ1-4	TGTGCCAGCAGCTTACAGGGACAGATCGCAACTAATGAAAAACTGTTTTTT	CASSLQGQIATNEKLFF
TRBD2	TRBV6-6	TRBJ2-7	TGTGCCAGCAGCGTGAGCGGGAGGGCGTTCTACGAGCAGTACTTC	CASSVSGRAFYEQYF
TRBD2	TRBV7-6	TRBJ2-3	TGTGCCAGCAGCCAAACTAGACTAGCGCGCACAGATACGCAGTATTTT	CASSQTRLARTDTQYF
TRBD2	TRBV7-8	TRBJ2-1	TGTGCCAGCAGTCAGAGCGGGAGCATCGCAAATGAGCAGTTCTTC	CASSQSGSIANEQFF
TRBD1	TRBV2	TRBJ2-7	TGTGCCAGCAAACCGACAGGGGGCTACTACGAGCAGTACTTC	CASKPTGGYYEQYF
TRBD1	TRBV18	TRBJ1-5	TGTGCCAGCTCATCCCAATCCCTCAGGGGGGACAATCAGCCCCAGCATTTT	CASSSQSLRGDNQPQHF
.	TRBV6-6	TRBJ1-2	TGTGCCAGCAGTTACTCTGAGCCTCAGGGCGAATATGGCTACACCTTC	CASSYSEPQGEYGYTF
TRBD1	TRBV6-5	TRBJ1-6	TGTGCCAGCACCCTTACCGGGACAGGGAACTCACCCCTCCACTTT	CASTLTGTGNSPLHF
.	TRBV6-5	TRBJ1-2	TGTGCCAGCCGTCGTGCGGGGCGGGATGGCTACACCTTC	CASRRAGRDGYTF
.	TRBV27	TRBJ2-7	TGTGCCAGCAGTCTCAACGGACAGAACCCAACCTACGAGCAGTACTTC	CASSLNGQNPTYEQYF
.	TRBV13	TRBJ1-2	TGTGCCAGCATCTTACGGGGCAGTCCTAACTATGGCTACACCTTC	CASILRGSPNYGYTF
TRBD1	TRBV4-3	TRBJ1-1	TGCGCCAGCAGCCACGGGACAGGGGGCCTAAAGACGAACACTGAAGCTTTCTTT	CASSHGTGGLKTNTEAFF
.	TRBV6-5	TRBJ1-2	TGTGCCAGCAGTCTTCACAGGGCGGGCGGCTACACCTTC	CASSLHRAGGYTF
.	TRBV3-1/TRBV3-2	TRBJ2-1	TGTGCCAGCAGCCCTGACCCGACTAGATCCTACAATGAGCAGTTCTTC	CASSPDPTRSYNEQFF
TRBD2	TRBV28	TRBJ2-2	TGTGCCAGCAGCCCTAGCGGGAGGGCCGACACCGGGGAGCTGTTTTTT	CASSPSGRADTGELFF
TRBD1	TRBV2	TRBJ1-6	TGTGCCAGCTCCCCCGGGACAGGGAATTCACCCCTCCACTTT	CASSPGTGNSPLHF
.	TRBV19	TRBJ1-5	TGTGCCAGTAGTATTGGGGAAGGGACTCAGCCCCAGCATTTT	CASSIGEGTQPQHF
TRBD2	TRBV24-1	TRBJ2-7	TGTGCCACCAGTGAAACCGGGACTAGTAAGGATTATGGGCAGTACTTC	CATSETGTSKDYGQYF
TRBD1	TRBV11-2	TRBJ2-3	TGTGCCAGCAGCCCGGGACAGCCCACAGATACGCAGTATTTT	CASSPGQPTDTQYF
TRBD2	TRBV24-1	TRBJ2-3	TGTGCCACCAGTGCCTTGCCGGGACTAGGCCCAGATACGCAGTATTTT	CATSALPGLGPDTQYF
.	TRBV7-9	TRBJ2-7	TGTGCCAGCAGCTTATACAGGCGGCCGAGCGAGCAGTACTTC	CASSLYRRPSEQYF